The source of this T cell receptor beta chain is a study of a mutant IDH1 vaccine in newly diagnosed glioma. Specified time point: baseline, week 1 (first vaccination visit). Treatment indicated: pre-vaccination baseline after standard-of-care therapy. The V segment lost 0 bases and the J segment 2 bases; nucleotides outside the gene matches: 10. CDR3 length: 18 residues. Germline assignment: CDR1 SGHRS and CDR2 YFSETQ. The assay was immunoSEQ multiplex PCR, and TCRdb's table has in-frame clones only and misses some. Among about 51,000 clones listed, about 74% were seen once. The chain uses TRBV5-1 and TRBJ2-3, with TRBD2 matching over 9 bases. This specimen was PBMCs, taken from a glioma patient treated with radiotherapy, temozolomide or both. The sequence was obtained from a middle-aged woman with glioma. The CDR3 reads CASSLEWGSGGSTDTQYF. The CDR3 nucleotides are TGCGCCAGCAGCTTGGAATGGGGTAGCGGGGGTTCCACAGATACGCAGTATTTT.